One sample yielded the 31 T cell receptor beta chains listed below, sequenced in a study of blood T cell repertoires in COVID-19. TCRdb keeps only in-frame clones here, not all; method: immunoSEQ multiplex PCR. The table records some 100,000 clones, approximately 90% of them present only once. The source material was peripheral blood. Receptors were obtained from a woman aged 80 or older with active COVID-19.

This chain uses TRBV25-1 with TRBJ2-3, with D perhaps TRBD2 (5 bases). V lost 4 bases and J 1 base, leaving 6 bases between the germline ends. The CDR3 has 13 residues. Germline CDR1 MGHDK, CDR2 SYGVNS. CDR3 loop: CASSAAGTDTQYF. As DNA, the CDR3 is TGTGCCAGCAGTGCAGCGGGCACAGATACGCAGTATTTT.

J is TRBJ2-1 and V is TRBV4-3; no firm D call. Per germline, CDR1 LGHNA and CDR2 YSLEER. The CDR3 loop spans 12 amino acids. V lost 2 bases, J lost 9 bases, and 8 bases lay in between. The chain's CDR3 is CASSQFSGEQFF. The CDR3 DNA reads as TGCGCCAGCAGCCAATTTTCGGGTGAGCAGTTCTTC.

The chain combines TRBV5-1 with TRBJ2-5, with TRBD1 matching 7 bases. Germline values: CDR1 SGHRS, CDR2 YFSETQ. The CDR3 contains 15 residues. Losses at the gene ends were 0 bases for V and 5 bases for J; bases not matched to a gene: 7. CDR3 DNA: TGCGCCAGCAGCTTGGAGGGACAGCCTGGGGAGACCCAGTACTTC. It codes for CASSLEGQPGETQYF.

In this sample, this clone turned up once. This chain uses TRBV7-9 with TRBJ2-3; D is uncertain. The CDR3 is 13 amino acids. Per germline, CDR1 SEHNR and CDR2 FQNEAQ (reference sequence). V lost 6 bases, J lost 2 bases, and 9 bases lay in between. CDR3 coding DNA: TGTGCCAGCAGTCCCGACTCCACAGATACGCAGTATTTT. Translation gives CASSPDSTDTQYF.

The CDR3 here is CASSGQSNTEAFF. The CDR3 DNA reads TGTGCCAGCAGCGGACAGTCGAACACTGAAGCTTTCTTT. The V gene is TRBV7-9, the J gene TRBJ1-1, with D possibly matching TRBD1 (6 bases). Germline-derived CDR1 and CDR2 are SEHNR and FQNEAQ (reference sequence). CDR3 length: 13 residues. Trimming took off 5 bases at V and 1 base at J, with 8 bases between the two ends.

The chain uses TRBV28 and TRBJ1-3, with D unresolved. Germline values: CDR1 MDHEN, CDR2 SYDVKM. Trimming cost V 3 bases and J 1 base, with 7 bases left between them. CDR3 length: 14 amino acids. The CDR3 loop reads CASSLGGSGNTIYF. The DNA of the CDR3 is TGTGCCAGCAGTTTGGGAGGGTCTGGAAACACCATATATTTT.

This sequence joins TRBV11-1 and TRBJ2-3; 14 nucleotides match TRBD2. Germline V gives CDR1 SGHAT, CDR2 FQDESV (reference sequence). After removal of 5 bases from V and 4 bases from J, the junction contained 5 bases not matched to a gene. CDR3 length: 16 residues. The CDR3 spells CASSRGTSGSPDTQYF. The CDR3 nucleotides read TGTGCCAGCAGCCGAGGGACTAGCGGGAGTCCAGATACGCAGTATTTT.

The genes are TRBV7-2 and TRBJ2-7; TRBD1 agrees at 7 bases. Germline CDR1 is SGHTA and CDR2 is FQGNSA. This CDR3 is 14 amino acids long. J gave up 9 bases and V 5 bases, and 13 bases lay outside the gene matches. CDR3 DNA: TGTGCCAGCAGCCCGAGGGACACCCGGACAGGGCAGTACTTC. Translation gives CASSPRDTRTGQYF.

J is TRBJ1-2 and V is TRBV18, with 7 bases that match TRBD1. The CDR3 sequence is 15 residues long. The V segment lost 3 bases and the J segment 0 bases; nucleotides outside the gene matches: 4. Germline V gives CDR1 KGHSH, CDR2 LQKENI. The CDR3, as DNA: TGTGCCAGCTCACCGGCAGGGGGTTCTAACTATGGCTACACCTTC. Encoded protein: CASSPAGGSNYGYTF.

This clone was seen a handful of times. The V and J genes are TRBV28 and TRBJ2-7; D gene uncertain. Germline V gene data show CDR1 as MDHEN and CDR2 as SYDVKM. V lost 4 bases and J 1 base, leaving 8 bases between the germline ends. The CDR3 consists of 13 residues. The CDR3 nucleotides read TGTGCCAGCAGTTGGCTGCCTTCCTACGAGCAGTACTTC. Translating gives CASSWLPSYEQYF.

The chain is built from TRBV30 and TRBJ2-7; 12 nucleotides align to TRBD2. V was clipped by 8 bases and J by 3 bases; unmatched bases: 5. Germline CDR1 reads GTSNPN; CDR2 reads SVGIG (reference sequence). The CDR3 consists of 13 residues. The CDR3 reads CAVTSGSLYEQYF. Here the CDR3 DNA reads TGTGCCGTGACTAGCGGGAGTCTCTACGAGCAGTACTTC.

The V call is TRBV5-4, the J call TRBJ2-2, with D hard to call. CDR3 length: 16 residues. Trimming shortened V by 5 bases and J by 3 bases, and 17 bases separated the two germline ends. The germline gives CDR1 SGHNT, CDR2 YYREEE (reference sequence). Here the CDR3 DNA reads TGTGCCAGCAGTCCCCGGAAGAGGCCTGACACCGGGGAGCTGTTTTTT. Protein sequence: CASSPRKRPDTGELFF.

In its sample, this clone was seen a few times. J is TRBJ2-7 and V is TRBV9, with D perhaps matching TRBD2 (6 bases). The CDR3 consists of 15 residues. The germline V gene has CDR1 SGDLS and CDR2 YYNGEE. The V end lost 4 bases, the J end lost 6 bases, and 20 bases lay between the germline ends. DNA for the CDR3: TGTGCCAGCAGCTCTGACCGGGACTCTTATTTCGAGCAGTACTTC. This translates into CASSSDRDSYFEQYF. The full variable domain, its missing parts supplied by reference TRBV9 and TRBJ2-7, is DSGVTQTPKHLITATGQRVTLRCSPRSGDLSVYWYQQSLDQGLQFLIQYYNGEERAKGNILERFSAQQFPDLHSELNLSSLELGDSALYFCASSSDRDSYFEQYFGPGTRLTVT.

The rearrangement uses TRBV29-1 and TRBJ1-1; 7 positions match TRBD1. The J segment lost 4 bases and the V segment lost 6 bases, leaving 8 bases of the junction unmatched. The CDR3 length is 13 residues. Germline loops: CDR1 SQVTM, CDR2 ANQGSEA. CDR3 coding DNA: TGCAGCGTCTCACAAGGGGGCAGCACTGAAGCTTTCTTT. Translated, it gives CSVSQGGSTEAFF.

The chain carries TRBV5-6 and TRBJ2-2; 7 nucleotides align to TRBD1. The V gene end was trimmed by 4 bases and the J gene end by 6 bases; junction bases not matched to a gene: 18. From germline, CDR1 is SGHDT and CDR2 YYEEEE. The CDR3 extends over 18 amino acids. The CDR3 coding sequence is TGTGCCAGCAGCGCCACCCTCCACCGACAGGGTCGTCCCGGGGAGCTGTTTTTT. Its translation is CASSATLHRQGRPGELFF.

The CDR3: CASSFRTGGLNQPQHF. The DNA for the CDR3 is TGTGCCAGCAGTTTTCGGACAGGGGGCCTCAATCAGCCCCAGCATTTT. The V and J genes are TRBV28 and TRBJ1-5, with TRBD1 matching 11 bases. V was pared by 3 bases and J by 3 bases, with 4 bases of the junction left unmatched. Germline CDR1 MDHEN, CDR2 SYDVKM. This CDR3 has 16 residues. Using reference TRBV28 and TRBJ1-5 for the parts outside the CDR3, the full variable domain is DVKVTQSSRYLVKRTGEKVFLECVQDMDHENMFWYRQDPGLGLRLIYFSYDVKMKEKGDIPEGYSVSREKKERFSLILESASTNQTSMYLCASSFRTGGLNQPQHFGDGTRLSIL.

This chain uses TRBV28 with TRBJ2-4; 11 nucleotides match TRBD1. The CDR3 runs 14 residues. V lost 6 bases to trimming and J lost 9 bases; unmatched junction nucleotides: 7. CDR1 MDHEN and CDR2 SYDVKM come from the germline V gene. CDR3 nucleotide sequence: TGTGCCAGCAGCACCACCGGGACAGGGGGCATTCAGTACTTC. It translates to CASSTTGTGGIQYF.

This clone was recorded only once. The rearrangement uses TRBV5-4 and TRBJ2-3, with 13 bases lining up with TRBD2. The CDR3 is made up of 16 amino acids. V gave up 3 bases and J gave up 5 bases; unmatched junction bases: 6. CDR1 is SGHNT and CDR2 is YYREEE in the germline V gene (reference sequence). CDR3 coding DNA: TGTGCCAGCAGCTCCGGACTAGCGGGAGTAGGAGATACGCAGTATTTT. Translated: CASSSGLAGVGDTQYF.

The gene calls are TRBV7-8 and TRBJ1-3; D remains unclear. The CDR3 spans 16 residues. Germline V gives CDR1 SGHVS, CDR2 FQNEAQ. The ends were cut back, 1 base at V and 0 bases at J, with 10 bases in the middle. For the CDR3, the DNA is TGTGCCAGCAGCTTAGTGGCGGGGAGCTCTGGAAACACCATATATTTT. It translates to CASSLVAGSSGNTIYF.

A remark on this clone: The same CDR3 also results from other DNA sequences found in this sample. V gene TRBV18 combines with J gene TRBJ1-5; TRBD1 aligns across 8 bases. Germline V lookup: CDR1 KGHSH, CDR2 LQKENI. V was clipped by 6 bases and J by 6 bases; unmatched bases: 7. The CDR3 spans 14 residues. The CDR3 reads CASSPTGAVQPQHF. Written as DNA, the CDR3 is TGTGCCAGCTCCCCGACAGGGGCAGTTCAGCCCCAGCATTTT.

This clone was counted only a few times. V usage is TRBV9 and J usage is TRBJ1-4; 7 bases line up with TRBD1. The junction had 2 bases not matched to a gene; V was cut back by 3 bases and J by 0 bases. Germline V lookup: CDR1 SGDLS, CDR2 YYNGEE. The CDR3 loop spans 15 amino acids. The CDR3 sequence: CASSAQGATNEKLFF. CDR3 DNA: TGTGCCAGCAGCGCTCAGGGGGCAACTAATGAAAAACTGTTTTTT.

This clone was recorded once. Other DNA sequences within the sample encode an identical CDR3. J is TRBJ2-7 and V is TRBV18; D possibly corresponds to TRBD2 (6 bases). The germline V and J ends were trimmed by 3 bases and 7 bases, with 7 bases remaining between them. The germline V gene has CDR1 KGHSH and CDR2 LQKENI. The CDR3 totals 11 residues. CDR3 nucleotide sequence: TGTGCCAGCTCACCGGCGGGGGAGCAGTACTTC. It specifies CASSPAGEQYF.

This clone was found once. V and J are TRBV7-2 and TRBJ2-1, with D hard to call. Germline V gives CDR1 SGHTA, CDR2 FQGNSA. The CDR3 runs to 12 residues. The ends were cut back, 5 bases at V and 9 bases at J, with 11 bases in the middle. The CDR3 here is CASSLNPVEQFF. The CDR3 DNA reads as TGTGCCAGCAGCCTAAATCCCGTTGAGCAGTTCTTC.

The rearrangement uses TRBV5-1 and TRBJ2-3, with D hard to call. The V and J ends lost 0 bases and 0 bases respectively, with 11 bases between them. Germline V gives CDR1 SGHRS, CDR2 YFSETQ. There are 16 residues in the CDR3. The CDR3 reads CASSLALDTSTDTQYF. In DNA, the CDR3 is TGCGCCAGCAGCTTGGCCCTTGACACCAGCACAGATACGCAGTATTTT.

The V call is TRBV9, the J call TRBJ2-5; D is unclear. This CDR3 is 14 amino acids long. V lost 1 base to trimming and J lost 4 bases, with 11 bases between them. Germline lookup yields CDR1 SGDLS and CDR2 YYNGEE. CDR3 bases: TGTGCCAGCAGCGTAACGTCAGTTGGAGAGACCCAGTACTTC. As protein: CASSVTSVGETQYF.

The chain combines TRBV10-3 with TRBJ2-1; 15 positions match TRBD2. Germline CDR1 ENHRY, CDR2 SYGVKD. With V trimmed by 0 bases and J by 6 bases, 3 bases remained unmatched. CDR3 length: 17 amino acids. CDR3 protein: CAISESRGLAGGNEQFF. In nucleotides, the CDR3 is TGTGCCATCAGTGAGTCGCGGGGACTAGCGGGAGGCAATGAGCAGTTCTTC.

The chain recombines TRBV9 with TRBJ2-1, with D unclear. V lost 0 bases and J lost 4, with 11 bases in between. Germline V gene sequence: CDR1 SGDLS, CDR2 YYNGEE. The CDR3 has 15 amino acids. The CDR3 sequence is CASSVGPEAYNEQFF. The CDR3 DNA sequence: TGTGCCAGCAGCGTAGGGCCCGAGGCTTACAATGAGCAGTTCTTC. Drawing the rest from reference TRBV9 and TRBJ2-1, the complete variable domain is DSGVTQTPKHLITATGQRVTLRCSPRSGDLSVYWYQQSLDQGLQFLIQYYNGEERAKGNILERFSAQQFPDLHSELNLSSLELGDSALYFCASSVGPEAYNEQFFGPGTRLTVL.

The J gene is TRBJ2-7, the V gene TRBV7-9, with TRBD1 as a possible D gene (6 bases). Trimming shortened V by 4 bases and J by 3 bases, and 10 bases separated the two germline ends. Germline lookup yields CDR1 SEHNR and CDR2 FQNEAQ (reference sequence). This CDR3 has 13 residues. The CDR3 protein is CASSYGQNYEQYF. The CDR3 nucleotides read TGTGCCAGCAGCTACGGACAGAACTACGAGCAGTACTTC.

The chain is built from TRBV19 and TRBJ2-1; TRBD1 matches 9 bases. V was clipped by 10 bases and J by 9 bases; unmatched bases: 7. CDR3 size: 12 residues. Germline CDR1 LNHDA, CDR2 SQIVND (reference sequence). The CDR3 sequence is CATRQGVGEQFF. The CDR3 DNA reads TGTGCCACAAGACAGGGGGTGGGTGAGCAGTTCTTC.

This chain uses TRBV29-1 with TRBJ2-1; D is possibly TRBD1 (7 bases). The CDR3 covers 16 residues. Germline CDR1 reads SQVTM; CDR2 reads ANQGSEA. Trimming took 7 bases from V and 1 from J, leaving 20 bases between them. The CDR3 spells CSALRRGTVSYNEQFF. In nucleotides, the CDR3 is TGCAGCGCACTAAGGCGCGGGACAGTTTCCTACAATGAGCAGTTCTTC.

This sequence joins TRBV28 and TRBJ2-7; tentative D call: TRBD2 (7 bases). Trimming removed 4 bases at V and 2 bases at J, with 18 bases between. CDR1 and CDR2 (germline): MDHEN, SYDVKM. The CDR3 is 16 residues long. CDR3 coding DNA: TGTGCCAGCAGTTGGAGTGGGGGGGCCGATGCCTACGAGCAGTACTTC. Protein product: CASSWSGGADAYEQYF.